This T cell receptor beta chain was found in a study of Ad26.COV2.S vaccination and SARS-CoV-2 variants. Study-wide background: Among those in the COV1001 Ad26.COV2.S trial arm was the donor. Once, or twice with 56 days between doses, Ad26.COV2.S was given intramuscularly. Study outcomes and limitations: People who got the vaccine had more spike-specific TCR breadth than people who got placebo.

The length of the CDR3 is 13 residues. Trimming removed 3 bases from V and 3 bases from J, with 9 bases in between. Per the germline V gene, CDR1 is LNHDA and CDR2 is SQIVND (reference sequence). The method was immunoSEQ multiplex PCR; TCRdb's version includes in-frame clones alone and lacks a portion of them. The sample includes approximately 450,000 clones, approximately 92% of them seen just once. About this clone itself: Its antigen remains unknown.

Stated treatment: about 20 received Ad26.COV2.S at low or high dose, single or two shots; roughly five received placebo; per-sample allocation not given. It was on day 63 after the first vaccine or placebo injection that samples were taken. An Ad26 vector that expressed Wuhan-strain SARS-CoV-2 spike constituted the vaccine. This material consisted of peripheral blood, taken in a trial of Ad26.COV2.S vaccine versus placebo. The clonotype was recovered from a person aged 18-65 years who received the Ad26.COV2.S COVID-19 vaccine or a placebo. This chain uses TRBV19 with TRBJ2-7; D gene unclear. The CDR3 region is CASSMFLSYEQYF. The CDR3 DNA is TGTGCCAGTAGTATGTTTCTGAGCTACGAGCAGTACTTC.